A selection of T cell receptor beta chains follows, all from one sample in a study of T cells in narcolepsy. Produced via immunoSEQ multiplex PCR; TCRdb's table is partial and in-frame only. The sample contains about 31,000 clones, about 77% of which appear only once. Material: CD45RA- memory CD4+ T cells from PBMCs. The receptors here all came from a human donor with narcolepsy. CDR3s leave out the opening cysteine and the closing phenylalanine or tryptophan. For some rows the clone size is stated as once, few or many, or as a class when expanded; others skip it.

TRBJ2-1 TRBV6-4 . ASSSASYNEQF
TRBJ2-2 TRBV12-5 . ASGPQETGELF
TRBJ1-5 TRBV6-1 . ASMTGGNQPQH
TRBJ1-2 TRBV4-2 once ASSQGTGGAGGYT
TRBJ2-7 TRBV4-1 . ASSLGTGFYEQY
TRBJ1-5 TRBV19 . ASSGRVSNQPQH
TRBJ1-5 TRBV2 . ATSMDSNQPQH
TRBJ2-1 TRBV7-8 . ASSSSGLADAYNEQF
TRBJ2-3 TRBV28 . ASSFPRAEDIDTQY
TRBJ2-7 TRBV10-3 . AISEPSAGSSLEQY
TRBJ2-3 TRBV27 . ASSLVGGGITDTQY
TRBJ2-7 TRBV5-6 . ASSLSPTGGYEQY
TRBJ2-3 TRBV7-3 few ASSRTSAGDTQY
. TRBV6-5 . ASSSLRTVSSYEQY
TRBJ1-2 TRBV2 . ASSQDRGWLSGYT
TRBJ2-7 TRBV6-5 . ASSTDGERHEQY
TRBJ2-1 TRBV9 . ASSAQTSGWYEQF
TRBJ1-2 TRBV14 . ASSLDRDSGYT
TRBJ1-4 TRBV6-5 few ASRTQGPYEKLF
TRBJ1-1 TRBV14 . ASSQDLMGVEAF
TRBJ2-7 TRBV6-6 few ASSYTEGSYEQY
TRBJ2-2 TRBV27 . ASSFGQGNTGELF